The clone carrying this T cell receptor (beta chain) was seen a handful of times. This entry belongs to a study of technical replicates of blood from a handful of donors. Produced via immunoSEQ multiplex PCR; TCRdb's table is partial and in-frame only. The profile shows more than 65,000 clones, 90% to 95% of them singletons. CDR3 length: 14 residues. The germline CDR1 and CDR2 sequences are LNHDA and SQIVND (reference sequence). Losses at the gene ends were 6 bases for V and 5 bases for J; bases not matched to a gene: 3. Input material: T cells isolated from PBMCs. The receptor comes from a human donor in good health. V gene TRBV19 combines with J gene TRBJ2-2, with TRBD2 matching over 10 bases. The CDR3 bases are TGTGCCAGTAGGAAGCGGGAGGGGACCGGGGAGCTGTTTTTT. Encoded protein: CASRKREGTGELFF.